Here is one T cell receptor beta chain with its context. The antigen this receptor binds is unknown. No clone much larger than this one lies a single base away; base qualities are absent. From its cysteine to its phenylalanine, the CDR3 spans 18 amino acids. Only CDR3 DNA remains: 54 bases, in frame from the first base. Trimming takes 6 bases off V and 3 bases off J; junction bases not matched to a gene: 18. The record originates from a study of regulatory T cells in long-lasting Graves disease (dated by TCRdb to about 2021). Study-level background: Persistent Graves' disease was defined as antithyroid drug treatment for over 5 years with persistently positive TSH receptor autoantibodies. Persistent Graves' disease patients in the clinical cohort had taken antithyroid drugs for approximately ten years on average. Persistent Graves' disease patients were compared with newly diagnosed Graves' disease patients by peripheral blood TCR sequencing and RNA sequencing. The study took place in China and was registered as a clinical trial. A total of about 35 samples underwent TCR sequencing: about 13 from persistent and around 20 from newly diagnosed Graves' disease patients.

What the time point label conveys for this sample: persistent/refractory GD, antithyroid drugs over 5 years with positive TRAb. For both TCR sequencing and RNA sequencing, RNA was extracted from PBMCs in TRIzol. Graves' disease was diagnosed according to American Thyroid Association guidelines. The patients came from an endocrinology department in Xi'an, China. From each patient, approximately 9 milliliters of peripheral blood was collected into an EDTA anticoagulant tube. Ficoll Paque Plus density gradient separation was used to isolate PBMCs, and no additional T cell sorting was done. An Agilent 2100 Bioanalyzer and agarose gel were used to check RNA quality, while a NanoDrop 2000 measured RNA concentration. Libraries were built with multiplex PCR. This sample was sequenced with an Illumina HiSeq 4000. CDR3 regions were amplified by Arm-PCR with iRepertoire HTBI primers to construct TCR beta libraries. Before sequencing, the PCR products underwent gel purification. The published analysis was carried out like this. A total of under 80 TRBV and more than twelve TRBJ segments were identified across samples and were used for gene usage analysis of CDR3 amino acid clonotypes. Filtered high-quality paired reads were merged into contigs using COPE and FqMerger. BLAST was used to align contigs to IMGT TRBV, TRBD and TRBJ reference genes, and CDR3 was defined according to IMGT. Any clonotype with a frequency above 0.1% was classified as a highly expanded clone. Repertoire diversity was measured by Shannon entropy, and V-J evenness by the Gini coefficient. Public clonotypes were defined as clonotypes shared by more than one individual. TCRdb reprocessing: public reads trimmed at Q25 with fastp, clones called with MiXCR, in-frame beta chains kept. Identical CDR3 protein sequences are pooled into one entry, listed with their most common genes and DNA. TCRdb assigned the V and J calls; the authors' analysis was not used. This sample holds hundreds of thousands of distinct CDR3 sequences; about 22% were observed only once. Clones ranked in the top ten supply about an eighth of the sample.

What the work shows at the level of the full study, not this receptor alone: Patients with persistent disease shared more public clonotypes (fewer than 3,000) than newly diagnosed patients did (more than 900). Lower TCR Shannon entropy and fewer highly expanded clones were observed in persistent Graves' disease patients than in newly diagnosed patients, which suggested clonal expansion. Peripheral blood alone was examined, since thyroid tissue, which constituted the primary lesion, could not be accessed. Preferential use of TRBV28, TRBJ1-2 and TRBJ2-5 was observed in persistent disease, whereas TRBV20-1 and TRBJ2-1 were favored in newly diagnosed disease. Sequencing and analysis were restricted to the TCR beta chain. The small sample size was acknowledged by the authors as a limitation that may reduce accuracy.

The chain links TRBV12-3 or TRBV12-4 with TRBJ2-7, and 9 junctional nucleotides match TRBD2. The clonotype comes from a female donor with Graves disease. The sample was peripheral blood mononuclear cells (PBMCs), taken when the disease was refractory, from a patient treated with antithyroid drugs. CDR3 protein: CASSHIQSGLALLYEQYF. Read as DNA, the sequence is TGTGCCAGCAGCCATATTCAATCGGGACTAGCTCTTCTCTACGAGCAGTACTTC.